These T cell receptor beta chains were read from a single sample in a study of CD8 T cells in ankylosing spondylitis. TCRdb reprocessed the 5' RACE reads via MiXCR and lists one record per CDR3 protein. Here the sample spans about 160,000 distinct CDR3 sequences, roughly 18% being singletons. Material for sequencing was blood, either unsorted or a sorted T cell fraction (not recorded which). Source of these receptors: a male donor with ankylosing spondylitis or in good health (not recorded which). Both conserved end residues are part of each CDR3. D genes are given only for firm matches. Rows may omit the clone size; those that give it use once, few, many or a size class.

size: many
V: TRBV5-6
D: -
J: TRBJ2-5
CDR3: CASSSPGHQYF
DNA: TGTGCCAGCAGCTCCCCGGGACACCAGTACTTC

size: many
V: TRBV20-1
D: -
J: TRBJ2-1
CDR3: CSASGLALNEQFF
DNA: TGCAGTGCTAGCGGACTGGCCTTGAATGAGCAGTTCTTC

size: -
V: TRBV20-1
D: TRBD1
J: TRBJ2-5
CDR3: CSAAETGGKLAQYF
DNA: TGCAGTGCTGCTGAGACAGGGGGAAAGTTGGCCCAGTACTTC

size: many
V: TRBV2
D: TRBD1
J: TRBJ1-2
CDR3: CASRDRDSYGYTF
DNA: TGTGCCAGCAGGGACAGGGACTCCTATGGCTACACCTTC

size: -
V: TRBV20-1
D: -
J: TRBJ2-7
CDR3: CSASIWEGASYEQYF
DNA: TGCAGTGCTAGCATTTGGGAGGGGGCCTCCTACGAGCAGTACTTC

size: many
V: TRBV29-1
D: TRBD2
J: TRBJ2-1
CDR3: CSVKAGGQNEQFF
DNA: TGCAGCGTAAAAGCGGGAGGGCAGAATGAGCAGTTCTTC

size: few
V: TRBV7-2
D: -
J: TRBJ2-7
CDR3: CASSLVGTSYEQYF
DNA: TGTGCCAGCAGCTTAGTCGGGACTTCCTACGAGCAGTACTTC

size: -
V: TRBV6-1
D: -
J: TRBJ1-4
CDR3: CASSEGLGGHEKLFF
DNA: TGTGCCAGCAGTGAAGGTCTAGGGGGACATGAAAAACTGTTTTTT

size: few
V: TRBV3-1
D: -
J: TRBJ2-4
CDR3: CASSPSSADIQYF
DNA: TGTGCCAGCAGCCCGAGTTCCGCGGATATTCAGTACTTC

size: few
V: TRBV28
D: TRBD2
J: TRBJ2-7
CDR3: CASRPSSGARTSGSLYEQYF
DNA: TGTGCCAGCAGGCCCAGTTCAGGGGCCAGGACTAGCGGGAGTTTATACGAGCAGTACTTC

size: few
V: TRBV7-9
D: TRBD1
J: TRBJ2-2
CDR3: CASSLAPGTAGELFF
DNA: TGTGCCAGCAGCTTAGCCCCCGGGACAGCGGGGGAGCTGTTTTTT

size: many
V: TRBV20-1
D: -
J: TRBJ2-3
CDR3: CSARRPADTQYF
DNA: TGCAGTGCTAGACGGCCTGCAGATACGCAGTATTTT

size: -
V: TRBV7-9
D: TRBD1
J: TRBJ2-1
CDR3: CASSADRGSYNEQFF
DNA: TGTGCCAGCAGCGCGGACAGGGGGTCCTACAATGAGCAGTTCTTC

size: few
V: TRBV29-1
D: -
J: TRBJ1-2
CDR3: CSALRGVSYGYTF
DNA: TGCAGCGCCTTACGGGGGGTCTCCTATGGCTACACCTTC

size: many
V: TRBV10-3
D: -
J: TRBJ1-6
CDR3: CAISPGTRQAPLHF
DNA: TGTGCCATCAGTCCCGGGACACGGCAGGCACCCCTCCACTTT

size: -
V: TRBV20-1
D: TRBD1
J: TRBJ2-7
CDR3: CSAAWAGGIYEQYF
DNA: TGCAGTGCTGCTTGGGCAGGGGGTATCTACGAGCAGTACTTC

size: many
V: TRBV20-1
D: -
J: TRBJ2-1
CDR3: CSAIGQPSREQFF
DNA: TGCAGTGCTATCGGACAGCCCTCTCGGGAGCAGTTCTTC

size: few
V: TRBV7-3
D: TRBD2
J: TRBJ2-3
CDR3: CASSLKGLAGGPDTQYF
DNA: TGTGCCAGCAGCTTAAAAGGACTAGCGGGAGGGCCAGATACGCAGTATTTT

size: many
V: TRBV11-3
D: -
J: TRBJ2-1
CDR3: CASSPRRDFAPYNEQFF
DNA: TGTGCCAGCAGCCCACGCCGGGACTTCGCTCCTTACAATGAGCAGTTCTTC

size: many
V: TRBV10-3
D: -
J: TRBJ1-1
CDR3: CAISESQRMNTEAFF
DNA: TGTGCCATCAGTGAGTCCCAGCGAATGAACACTGAAGCTTTCTTT

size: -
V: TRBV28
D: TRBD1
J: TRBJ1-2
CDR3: CASRAGQGVYGYTF
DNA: TGTGCCAGCAGGGCGGGACAGGGGGTCTATGGCTACACCTTC

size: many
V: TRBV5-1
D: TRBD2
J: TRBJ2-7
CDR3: CASSAGLEGSYEQYF
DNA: TGCGCCAGCAGCGCGGGACTAGAAGGTAGCTACGAGCAGTACTTC

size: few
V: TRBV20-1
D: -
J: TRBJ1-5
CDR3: CSARDRSVGAYSNQPQHF
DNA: TGCAGTGCTAGGGACAGAAGCGTAGGTGCCTATAGCAATCAGCCCCAGCATTTT

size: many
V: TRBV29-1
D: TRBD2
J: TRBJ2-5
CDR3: CSVELAGARGETQYF
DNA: TGCAGCGTGGAACTAGCGGGGGCCAGGGGAGAGACCCAGTACTTC

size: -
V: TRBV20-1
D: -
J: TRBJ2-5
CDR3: CSARGSSEETQYF
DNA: TGCAGTGCTAGGGGCAGCTCGGAAGAGACCCAGTACTTC

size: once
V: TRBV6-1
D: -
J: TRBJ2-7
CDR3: CASSEAGASYEQYF
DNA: TGTGCCAGCAGTGAGGCAGGGGCTTCCTACGAGCAGTACTTC

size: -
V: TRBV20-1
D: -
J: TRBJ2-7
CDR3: CSAKDTAGGYEQYF
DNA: TGCAGTGCTAAGGACACCGCGGGTGGATACGAGCAGTACTTC

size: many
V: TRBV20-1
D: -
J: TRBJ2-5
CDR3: CSARTKQTQYF
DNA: TGCAGTGCTAGGACCAAGCAGACCCAGTACTTC

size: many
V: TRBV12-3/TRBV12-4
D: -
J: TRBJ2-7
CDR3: CASSPDGGSYEQYF
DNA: TGTGCCAGCAGTCCGGACGGAGGCTCCTACGAGCAGTACTTC

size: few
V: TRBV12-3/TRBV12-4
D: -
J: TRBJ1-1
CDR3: CASSLWEADTEAFF
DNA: TGTGCCAGCAGTTTATGGGAAGCGGACACTGAAGCTTTCTTT

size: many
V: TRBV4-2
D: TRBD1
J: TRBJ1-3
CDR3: CASSQEGTGGSGNTIYF
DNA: TGTGCCAGCAGCCAAGAAGGAACAGGGGGATCTGGAAACACCATATATTTT

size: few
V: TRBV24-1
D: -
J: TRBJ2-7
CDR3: CATSDFGGYEQYF
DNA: TGTGCCACCAGTGATTTTGGGGGCTACGAGCAGTACTTC

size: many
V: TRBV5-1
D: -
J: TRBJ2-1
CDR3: CASSLGGSGSYNEQFF
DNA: TGCGCCAGCAGTCTGGGGGGTAGCGGTTCCTACAATGAGCAGTTCTTC

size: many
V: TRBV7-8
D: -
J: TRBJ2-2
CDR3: CASSLARWSNTGELFF
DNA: TGTGCCAGCAGCTTAGCGAGGTGGTCTAACACCGGGGAGCTGTTTTTT

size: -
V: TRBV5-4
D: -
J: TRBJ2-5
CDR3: CASRPELASETQYF
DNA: TGTGCCAGCAGACCTGAGCTGGCTTCAGAGACCCAGTACTTC

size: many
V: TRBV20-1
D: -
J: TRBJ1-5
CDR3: CSASLNSGNQPQHF
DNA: TGCAGTGCTAGCCTCAATAGTGGGAATCAGCCCCAGCATTTT

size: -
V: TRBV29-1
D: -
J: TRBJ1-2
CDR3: CSVEAGRKGSDGYTF
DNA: TGCAGCGTTGAAGCCGGTAGGAAGGGATCGGATGGCTACACCTTC

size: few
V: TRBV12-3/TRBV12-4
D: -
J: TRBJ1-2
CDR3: CASSRLRGRKYGYTF
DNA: TGTGCCAGCAGCCGGTTGAGGGGCCGGAAATATGGCTACACCTTC

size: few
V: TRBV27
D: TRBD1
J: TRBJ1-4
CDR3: CASSDAGTGREKLFF
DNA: TGTGCCAGCAGTGATGCCGGGACAGGGCGAGAAAAACTGTTTTTT

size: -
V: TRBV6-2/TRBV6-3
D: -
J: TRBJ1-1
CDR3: CASSYRISTEAFF
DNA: TGTGCCAGCAGTTATAGGATCAGCACTGAAGCTTTCTTT

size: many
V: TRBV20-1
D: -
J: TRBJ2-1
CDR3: CSARDKEIPSSYNEQFF
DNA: TGCAGTGCTAGAGATAAAGAGATACCGAGCTCCTACAATGAGCAGTTCTTC

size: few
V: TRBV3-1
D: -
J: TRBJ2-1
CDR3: CASSYASSYNEQFF
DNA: TGTGCCAGCAGTTACGCCAGCTCCTACAATGAGCAGTTCTTC

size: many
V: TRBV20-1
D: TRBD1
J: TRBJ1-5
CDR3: CSARDRGYSNQPQHF
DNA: TGCAGTGCCCGGGACAGGGGTTATAGCAATCAGCCCCAGCATTTT

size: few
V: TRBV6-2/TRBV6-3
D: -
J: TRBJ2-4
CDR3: CASSYVRVSEKNIQYF
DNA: TGTGCCAGCAGTTATGTAAGGGTTTCGGAAAAAAACATTCAGTACTTC

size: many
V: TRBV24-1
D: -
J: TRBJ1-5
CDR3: CATSDPGNQPQHF
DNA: TGTGCCACCAGTGACCCCGGCAATCAGCCCCAGCATTTT

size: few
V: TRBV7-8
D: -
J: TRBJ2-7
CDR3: CASRGVMAHYEQYF
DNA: TGTGCCAGCAGGGGCGTTATGGCTCACTACGAGCAGTACTTC

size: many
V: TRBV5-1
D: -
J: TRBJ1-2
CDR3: CASSLEAVHGYTF
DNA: TGCGCCAGCAGCTTGGAAGCGGTTCATGGCTACACCTTC

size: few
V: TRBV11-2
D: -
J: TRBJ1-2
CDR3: CASSSTPNYGYTF
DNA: TGTGCCAGCAGCTCGACACCTAACTATGGCTACACCTTC

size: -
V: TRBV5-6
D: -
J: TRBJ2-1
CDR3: CASSLLRQPYNEQFF
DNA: TGTGCCAGCAGCTTGCTGAGACAACCTTACAATGAGCAGTTCTTC

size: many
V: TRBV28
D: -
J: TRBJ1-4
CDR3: CASGGTQNEKLFF
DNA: TGTGCCAGCGGGGGGACACAAAATGAAAAACTGTTTTTT

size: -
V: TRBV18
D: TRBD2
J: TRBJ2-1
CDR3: CASSPPASGRSYNEQFF
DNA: TGTGCCAGCTCACCACCGGCTAGCGGGAGATCCTACAATGAGCAGTTCTTC

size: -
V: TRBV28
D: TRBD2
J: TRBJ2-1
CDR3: CASSTSGGALPPNEQFF
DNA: TGTGCCAGCAGTACCTCCGGGGGGGCCCTTCCCCCCAATGAGCAGTTCTTC